The 23 T cell receptor beta chains below were found in one sample sequenced in a study of CD8 T cells in ankylosing spondylitis. One entry per CDR3 protein, called by TCRdb with MiXCR from the 5' RACE reads. The profile shows a few hundred thousand distinct CDR3 sequences, more than 9% of them singletons. Sequenced input: blood, either unsorted or a sorted T cell fraction (not recorded which). These receptors were obtained from a male donor with ankylosing spondylitis or in good health (not recorded which).

This chain connects TRBV12-5 to TRBJ2-5; D possibly uses TRBD1 or TRBD2 (6 bases each). V lost 6 bases and J lost 4, with 12 bases in between. The CDR3 is 13 amino acids. Germline CDR1 reads LGHNT; CDR2 reads FRNRAP. This chain's CDR3 is CASGPRGGETQYF. The CDR3 DNA sequence: TGTGCTAGTGGCCCCAGGGGAGGAGAGACCCAGTACTTC.

This clonotype was recorded at least ten times. The J gene is TRBJ2-7, the V gene TRBV28, with a tentative D call TRBD1 (6 bases). CDR1 and CDR2 from the germline V gene are MDHEN and SYDVKM. Between the trimmed V and J ends, which lost 6 bases and 2 bases, there was a span of 11 bases. The CDR3 contains 13 residues. The CDR3 sequence: CASRSQGPYEQYF. In DNA form, the CDR3 reads TGTGCCAGCAGATCACAGGGACCCTACGAGCAGTACTTC.

This clonotype occurred many times. J is TRBJ1-2 and V is TRBV30; the match to TRBD1 covers 7 bases. The J segment lost 7 bases and the V segment lost 4 bases, leaving 6 bases of the junction unmatched. Germline V gene sequence: CDR1 GTSNPN, CDR2 SVGIG (reference sequence). The CDR3 sequence is 12 residues long. The CDR3 sequence is CAWNAWTGGYTF. CDR3 nucleotide sequence: TGTGCCTGGAACGCCTGGACAGGTGGCTACACCTTC.

This clonotype has at least ten counts. The chain employs TRBV7-2 and TRBJ1-2; D may be TRBD1 (5 bases). Germline V gene sequence: CDR1 SGHTA, CDR2 FQGNSA. V was cut by 0 bases and J by 7 bases, with 18 bases left in between. CDR3 length equals 16 residues. The CDR3 sequence: CASSLARGSSASGYTF. Here the CDR3 DNA reads TGTGCCAGCAGCTTAGCGCGGGGGTCGTCTGCTTCTGGCTACACCTTC.

V is TRBV5-6 and J is TRBJ2-2, with a tentative D call TRBD2 (6 bases). Germline CDR1 reads SGHDT; CDR2 reads YYEEEE. The ends were cut back, 4 bases at V and 4 bases at J, with 20 bases in the middle. The CDR3 loop spans 17 amino acids. The CDR3 sequence: CASSRRGLVPTTGELFF. The CDR3 nucleotides read TGTGCCAGCAGCCGACGGGGACTCGTCCCGACCACCGGGGAGCTGTTTTTT.

Ten or more counts support this clonotype. The CDR3 region is CASSPHSSNEKLFF. CDR3 sequence (DNA): TGTGCCAGCAGCCCCCACAGTTCTAATGAAAAACTGTTTTTT. This sequence joins TRBV7-9 and TRBJ1-4; D unresolved. This CDR3 is built from 14 residues. V was clipped by 5 bases and J by 3 bases, with 10 bases between them. The germline V gene has CDR1 SEHNR and CDR2 FQNEAQ (reference sequence).

Ten or more counts support this clonotype. J is TRBJ2-5 and V is TRBV3-1; TRBD2 aligns across 8 bases. The CDR3 length is 16 residues. The germline CDR1 and CDR2 sequences are LGHDT and YNNKEL (reference sequence). The V gene end was trimmed by 0 bases and the J gene end by 5 bases; junction bases not matched to a gene: 8. CDR3 loop: CASSQDLGTRSETQYF. CDR3 sequence (DNA): TGTGCCAGCAGCCAAGATCTTGGGACTAGATCGGAGACCCAGTACTTC.

In the case of this clonotype: This may arise from a read error, as a much more abundant clone is one base away. The chain recombines TRBV2 with TRBJ2-3, with D possibly called TRBD1 or TRBD2 (5 bases each). Germline CDR1 and CDR2: SNHLY and FYNNEI. The CDR3 runs 16 residues. CDR3 region: CASRGRVPTGTDTQSF. CDR3 DNA sequence: TGTGCCAGCAGGGGACGGGTGCCGACTGGCACAGATACGCAGTCTTTT. Full variable domain (outside the CDR3, taken from reference TRBV2 and TRBJ2-3): EPEVTQTPSHQVTQMGQEVILRCVPISNHLYFYWYRQILGQKVEFLVSFYNNEISEKSEIFDDQFSVERPDGSNFTLKIRSTKLEDSAMYFCASRGRVPTGTDTQSFGPGTRLTVL.

This clonotype was found many times. The genes are TRBV20-1 and TRBJ2-5; 10 nucleotides agree with TRBD2. With 6 bases clipped from V and 4 bases from J, the junction kept 11 bases outside the gene matches. The germline gives CDR1 DFQATT, CDR2 SNEGSKA (reference sequence). The CDR3 sequence is 15 residues long. The CDR3 here is CSADGSGGRGETQYF. CDR3 in DNA: TGCAGTGCAGACGGTAGCGGGGGGCGAGGAGAGACCCAGTACTTC.

There are many counts of this clonotype. The junction and the germline gene differ at one end; a read error may be behind it. The chain employs TRBV12-3 or TRBV12-4 and TRBJ2-5; D remains ambiguous. The CDR3 is 13 amino acids. DNA of the CDR3: TGCGCCAGCAGTAGAAGAAACCAAGAGACCCAGTACTTC. Its protein product is CASSRRNQETQYF.

This clonotype appeared many times. The gene calls are TRBV15 and TRBJ1-6, with 9 bases matching TRBD1. This CDR3 has 17 residues. With V trimmed by 0 bases and J by 7 bases, 7 bases remained unmatched. Germline lookup yields CDR1 LNHNV and CDR2 YYDKDF (reference sequence). The CDR3 DNA sequence: TGTGCCACCAGCAGAGAGCGGGGGACAGGGTCGAATTCACCCCTCCACTTT. Translation gives CATSRERGTGSNSPLHF.

This clonotype was counted a few times. J is TRBJ1-4 and V is TRBV5-6; D is undetermined. CDR3 length: 13 amino acids. Per the germline V gene, CDR1 is SGHDT and CDR2 is YYEEEE. V lost 2 bases to trimming and J lost 5 bases, with 7 bases between them. CDR3 in amino acids: CASSLLQNEKLFF. CDR3 in DNA: TGTGCCAGCAGCTTATTACAGAATGAAAAACTGTTTTTT.

This clonotype was found many times. In nucleotides, the CDR3 is TGTGCCAGCAGCTTAGCTAGCGCGTACACCGGGGAGCTGTTTTTT. Its translation: CASSLASAYTGELFF. J is TRBJ2-2 and V is TRBV7-2, with a possible D match to TRBD2 (5 bases). This CDR3 is built from 15 residues. The germline V and J ends were trimmed by 0 bases and 3 bases, with 8 bases remaining between them. CDR1 is SGHTA, CDR2 FQGNSA, per germline. Based on the CDR3 plus reference TRBV7-2 and TRBJ2-2, the full variable domain is GAGVSQSPSNKVTEKGKDVELRCDPISGHTALYWYRQSLGQGLEFLIYFQGNSAPDKSGLPSDRFSAERTGGSVSTLTIQRTQQEDSAVYLCASSLASAYTGELFFGEGSRLTVL.

The table lists this clonotype with many counts. The chain has TRBV20-1 and TRBJ2-1; 9 bases line up with TRBD2. Trimming took 0 bases from V and 3 from J; bases not matched to a gene: 3. Germline CDR1 and CDR2: DFQATT and SNEGSKA (reference sequence). This CDR3 is 15 amino acids long. The CDR3 nucleotides read TGCAGTGCTAGAGAGCCTAGCGGGGTCTACAATGAGCAGTTCTTC. Its protein is CSAREPSGVYNEQFF.

The sample holds many counts of this clonotype. The chain employs TRBV3-1 and TRBJ2-7; 10 nucleotides line up with TRBD2. The V gene's germline CDR1 is LGHDT and CDR2 YNNKEL (reference sequence). The CDR3 loop spans 15 amino acids. V lost 4 bases to trimming and J lost 2 bases; unmatched junction nucleotides: 5. The CDR3 is CASSPSGGPTYEQYF. The CDR3 nucleotides read TGTGCCAGCAGCCCTAGCGGGGGCCCCACCTACGAGCAGTACTTC.

This clonotype has a count of ten or more. Relative to the germline gene, one junction end is altered; a read error may explain this. The chain is built from TRBV7-3 and TRBJ2-3; D is perhaps TRBD2 (6 bases). The CDR3 extends over 13 amino acids. Germline V gene data show CDR1 as SGHTA and CDR2 as FQGTGA. The CDR3 DNA is TGTGCCAGCAGCCTGCTCGGGAGCCCGCCCAGTCATTTT. This gives the protein CASSLLGSPPSHF.

CDR3 loop: CASSTSGPYEQYF. The CDR3 DNA sequence: TGCGCCAGCAGCACTAGCGGGCCCTACGAGCAGTACTTC. This chain connects TRBV5-1 to TRBJ2-7; 9 bases line up with TRBD2. This CDR3 has 13 amino acids. CDR1 is SGHRS and CDR2 is YFSETQ in the germline V gene. J lost 2 bases, V lost 4 bases, and 1 base had no gene match.

This clonotype turned up a few times. J is TRBJ2-4 and V is TRBV25-1; 12 bases match TRBD2. V was clipped by 2 bases and J by 11 bases; unmatched bases: 1. This CDR3 is built from 13 residues. Germline V lookup: CDR1 MGHDK, CDR2 SYGVNS. CDR3 nucleotides: TGTGCCAGCAGTGAAGGACTAGCGGGACTTCAGTACTTC. Translating it yields CASSEGLAGLQYF.

This chain uses TRBV7-2 with TRBJ2-7; a weak D match, TRBD1 (5 bases). CDR1 and CDR2 (germline): SGHTA, FQGNSA. The germline V and J ends were trimmed by 5 bases and 6 bases, with 14 bases remaining between them. The CDR3 runs 13 residues. CDR3 residues: CASSPGFSGEQYF. CDR3 sequence (DNA): TGTGCCAGCAGCCCAGGGTTCTCGGGCGAGCAGTACTTC.

In its sample, this clonotype was seen many times. The CDR3: CASLGWTGELFF. In nucleotides, the CDR3 is TGTGCCAGCCTTGGTTGGACCGGGGAGCTGTTTTTT. The rearrangement links TRBV28 to TRBJ2-2; D unclear. This CDR3 spans 12 amino acids. V was pared by 8 bases and J by 5 bases, with 9 bases between. Germline V gene data show CDR1 as MDHEN and CDR2 as SYDVKM. Full variable domain (remainder filled in from reference TRBV28 and TRBJ2-2): DVKVTQSSRYLVKRTGEKVFLECVQDMDHENMFWYRQDPGLGLRLIYFSYDVKMKEKGDIPEGYSVSREKKERFSLILESASTNQTSMYLCASLGWTGELFFGEGSRLTVL.

This clonotype was detected many times. J is TRBJ2-1 and V is TRBV11-2; tentative D call: TRBD1 (6 bases). V was cut by 4 bases and J by 5 bases, with 15 bases left in between. Looked up from germline, CDR1 is SGHAT and CDR2 is FQNNGV. The CDR3 loop spans 15 amino acids. The chain's CDR3 is CASSSIRTANNEQFF. DNA for the CDR3: TGTGCCAGCAGCTCTATTCGGACAGCCAACAATGAGCAGTTCTTC.

The chain employs TRBV12-3 or TRBV12-4 and TRBJ2-3; maybe TRBD2 (6 bases). V lost 5 bases and J lost 4, with 10 bases in between. This CDR3 is 13 amino acids long. CDR3 region: CASSRDSPDTQYF. The CDR3 region has the DNA TGTGCCAGCAGTCGGGACTCTCCAGATACGCAGTATTTT.

This rearrangement joins TRBV7-2 to TRBJ2-6, with 10 bases matching TRBD1. The ends lost 4 bases at V and 0 bases at J; junction bases unmatched: 3. The CDR3 has 17 amino acids. Germline V gene lookup returns CDR1 SGHTA and CDR2 FQGNSA. The CDR3 DNA is TGTGCCAGCAGCTCGGGACAGGGGACCTCTGGGGCCAACGTCCTGACTTTC. Translating gives CASSSGQGTSGANVLTF.